One and the same sample provided the 6 T cell receptor beta chains below, sequenced in a study of beta chain features in type 1 diabetes. Since all of the isolated RNA was reverse transcribed, expressed TCRB transcripts were what got sequenced. Here immunoSEQ multiplex PCR was the method, and the copy in TCRdb shows in-frame clones only, minus some. The sample lists 200,000 to 250,000 clones, about 10% seen once, with around 0.037% in the top ten. Sequenced sample: naive CD4+ T cells from blood. These receptors were collected from a woman younger than 35 in good health.

There are a few counts of this clone. V is TRBV6-4 and J is TRBJ1-1; possible D gene TRBD1, 5 bases. The V gene lost 0 bases and the J gene lost 3 bases, with 11 bases spanning the gap. CDR3 length: 15 amino acids. Germline CDR1 reads MRHNA; CDR2 reads SNTAGT. The CDR3 region has the DNA TGTGCCAGCAGTGACTCCCGGGGAGGGGACACTGAAGCTTTCTTT. Its translation is CASSDSRGGDTEAFF.

The sample holds a few counts of this clone. The chain joins TRBV5-5 to TRBJ2-1; TRBD2 aligns across 11 bases. The CDR3 has 15 residues. CDR1 and CDR2 from the germline V gene are SGHKS and YYEKEE (reference sequence). V lost 5 bases to trimming and J lost 5 bases; unmatched junction nucleotides: 6. The DNA of the CDR3 is TGTGCCAGCAGTCTACTAGCGGGGGTTGACAATGAGCAGTTCTTC. Amino acid sequence: CASSLLAGVDNEQFF.

This clone was seen a handful of times. V is TRBV23-1 and J is TRBJ2-1; TRBD1 is a possible D gene (5 bases). TRBV23-1 is an ORF for which the function is uncertain. Trimming shortened V by 0 bases and J by 8 bases, and 17 bases separated the two germline ends. The length of the CDR3 is 16 residues. CDR3 in amino acids: CASSQSSHRLGYEQFF. For the CDR3, the DNA is TGCGCCAGCAGTCAATCCTCCCACAGGTTGGGCTATGAGCAGTTCTTC.

This clone occurred a few times. The V gene is TRBV19, the J gene TRBJ1-1; TRBD1 agrees at 7 bases. Losses at the gene ends were 3 bases for V and 3 bases for J; bases not matched to a gene: 7. This CDR3 spans 15 amino acids. Germline loops: CDR1 LNHDA, CDR2 SQIVND (reference sequence). This CDR3 reads CASSMGQILDTEAFF. The CDR3 region has the DNA TGTGCCAGTAGTATGGGACAGATCTTGGACACTGAAGCTTTCTTT.

This CDR3 reads CASSLARQGYNEQFF. In DNA, the CDR3 is TGTGCCAGCAGCTTAGCTAGACAGGGGTACAATGAGCAGTTCTTC. The J gene is TRBJ2-1, the V gene TRBV7-9; TRBD1 aligns across 8 bases. This CDR3 has 15 amino acids. Germline-derived CDR1 and CDR2 are SEHNR and FQNEAQ (reference sequence). The J segment lost 4 bases and the V segment lost 0 bases, leaving 2 bases of the junction unmatched.

In its sample, this clone was seen a few times. Other DNA sequences in this sample translate to the same CDR3. The chain is built from TRBV7-9 and TRBJ1-5; possible D gene TRBD1, 6 bases. Trimming pared 4 bases from V and 0 bases from J, leaving 7 bases between. The CDR3 has 14 amino acids. Germline V gene sequence: CDR1 SEHNR, CDR2 FQNEAQ (reference sequence). CDR3 residues: CASSSDSSNQPQHF. In DNA, the CDR3 is TGTGCCAGCAGCTCGGACAGTAGCAATCAGCCCCAGCATTTT.